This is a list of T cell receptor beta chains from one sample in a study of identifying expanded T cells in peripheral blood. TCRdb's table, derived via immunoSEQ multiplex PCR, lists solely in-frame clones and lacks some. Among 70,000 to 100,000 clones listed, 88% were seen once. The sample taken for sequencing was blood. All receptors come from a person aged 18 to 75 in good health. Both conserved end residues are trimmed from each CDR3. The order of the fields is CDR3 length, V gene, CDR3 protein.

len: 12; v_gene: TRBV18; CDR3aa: ASSRPGLAETQY
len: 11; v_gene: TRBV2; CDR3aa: ASSEWPFDEQF
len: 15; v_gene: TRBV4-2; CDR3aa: ASSQEGLATSTDTQY
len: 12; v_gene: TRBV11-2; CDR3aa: ASSTRWQDYEQY
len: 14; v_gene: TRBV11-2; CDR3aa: ASSLYYGTGGYEQY
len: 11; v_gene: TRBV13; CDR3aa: ASSPVRGDTQY
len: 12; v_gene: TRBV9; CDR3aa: ASSELSGQETQH
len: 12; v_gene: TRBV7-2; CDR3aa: ASSLGTANYGYT
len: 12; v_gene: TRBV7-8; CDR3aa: ASSSGQGPLEAF
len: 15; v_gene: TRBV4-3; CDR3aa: ASSQAPLAGGPDTQY
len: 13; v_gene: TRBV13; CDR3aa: ASSLRGIGNTEAF
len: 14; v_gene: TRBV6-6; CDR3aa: ASRSIQGPSNQPQH
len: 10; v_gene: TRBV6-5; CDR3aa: ASREGRMGYT
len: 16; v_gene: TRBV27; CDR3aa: ASSFAWGGSGANYGYT
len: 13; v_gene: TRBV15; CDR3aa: ATSRETGSAYEQY
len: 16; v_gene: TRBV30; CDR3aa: ALKNRGREFRSGNTIY
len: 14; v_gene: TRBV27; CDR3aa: ASSPSGAPTNYGYT
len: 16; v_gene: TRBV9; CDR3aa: ASSVASGGPGGANVLT
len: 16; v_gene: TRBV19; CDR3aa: ASSPFRDRGQLHNIQY
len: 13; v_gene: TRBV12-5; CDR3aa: ASGYNPDGSPEAF
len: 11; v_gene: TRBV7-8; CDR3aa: ASSLASGWPAF
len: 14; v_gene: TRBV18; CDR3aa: ASSPLAGGPRETQY
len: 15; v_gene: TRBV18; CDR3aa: ASSPRSGTDFTGELF
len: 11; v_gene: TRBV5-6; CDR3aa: ASSRGSADTQY
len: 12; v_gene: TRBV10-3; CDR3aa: AISGRQGAGELF
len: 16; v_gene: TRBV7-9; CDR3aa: ASSANPRGRLKYNEQY
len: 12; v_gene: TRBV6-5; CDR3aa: ASSLRGLYQPQH
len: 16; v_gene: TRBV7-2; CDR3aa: ASSFFTSWGQGNTEAF
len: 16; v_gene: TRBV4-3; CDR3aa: ASSQEAPRSANTGELF
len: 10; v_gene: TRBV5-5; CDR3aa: ASSWDRREAF